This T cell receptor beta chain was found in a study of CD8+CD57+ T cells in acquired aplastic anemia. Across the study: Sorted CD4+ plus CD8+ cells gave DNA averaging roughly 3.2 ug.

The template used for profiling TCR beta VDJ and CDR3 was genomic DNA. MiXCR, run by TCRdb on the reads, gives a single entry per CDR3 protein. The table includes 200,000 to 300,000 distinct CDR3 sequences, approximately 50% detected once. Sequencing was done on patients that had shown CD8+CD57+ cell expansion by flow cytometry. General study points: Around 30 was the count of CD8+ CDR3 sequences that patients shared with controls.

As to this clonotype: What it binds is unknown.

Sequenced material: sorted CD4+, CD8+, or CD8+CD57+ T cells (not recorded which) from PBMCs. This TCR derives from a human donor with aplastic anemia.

CDR3 region: CASRTGTEYGYTF. The CDR3, as DNA: TGTGCCAGCAGAACCGGGACAGAGTATGGCTACACCTTC. The chain links TRBV6-6 to TRBJ1-2; 7 bases are a match to TRBD1. The length of the CDR3 is 13 residues. The ends lost 6 bases at V and 5 bases at J; junction bases unmatched: 6. In germline, CDR1 is MNHNY, CDR2 SVGAGI (reference sequence).